The 10 T cell receptor beta chains below come from one sample, sequenced in a study of cytomegalovirus exposure and HLA in healthy donors. A multiplex PCR was run with 60 Vbeta primers and 13 Jbeta primers. The data were produced by immunoSEQ multiplex PCR, yet TCRdb's version contains in-frame clones alone and is incomplete. The sample yields 60,000 to 70,000 clones, of which the top ten take up approximately 5%. The sequenced material came from PBMCs. The receptors originated from a man aged 25 to 40 in good health and CMV-seropositive.

The chain has TRBV5-1 and TRBJ2-1, with 10 positions matching TRBD2. This CDR3 has 16 amino acids. V lost 5 bases and J lost 3; bases outside the gene matches: 8. CDR1 is SGHRS and CDR2 is YFSETQ in the germline V gene. CDR3: CASRPASGSIYNEQFF. The CDR3 bases are TGCGCCAGCAGGCCGGCTAGCGGGAGTATCTACAATGAGCAGTTCTTC.

This chain connects TRBV4-2 to TRBJ2-3; tentatively, D is TRBD2 (6 bases). Deletions cut 0 bases from V and 5 bases from J, with 15 bases between. CDR3 size: 16 residues. Germline assignment: CDR1 LGHNA and CDR2 YNFKEQ. CDR3 nucleotides: TGTGCCAGCAGCCAAGATTGGGGCGGGGCGAAAGATACGCAGTATTTT. Its protein product is CASSQDWGGAKDTQYF.

The V and J genes are TRBV9 and TRBJ2-3, with 7 bases identical to TRBD2. The CDR3 extends over 14 amino acids. Looked up from germline, CDR1 is SGDLS and CDR2 is YYNGEE. J was trimmed by 4 bases and V by 4 bases; bases with no gene match: 6. CDR3 nucleotides: TGTGCCAGCAGCCCCGGACTAGAGGCAGATACGCAGTATTTT. This sequence encodes CASSPGLEADTQYF.

This sequence joins TRBV6-6 and TRBJ1-5, with 10 bases aligning to TRBD1. Germline V lookup: CDR1 MNHNY, CDR2 SVGAGI (reference sequence). The CDR3 runs 16 residues. V dropped 3 bases and J dropped 3; count of bases not matched to a gene: 5. CDR3 DNA sequence: TGTGCCAGCAGTTATCGCGGACAGGGGGTCAATCAGCCCCAGCATTTT. It codes for CASSYRGQGVNQPQHF.

The CDR3 DNA sequence: TGTGCCTGGAGTGGAGGGGGTCTAAAAAGTGGCAATCAGCCCCAGCATTTT. Protein product: CAWSGGGLKSGNQPQHF. V usage is TRBV30 and J usage is TRBJ1-5; TRBD1 might be the D (6 bases). Germline values: CDR1 GTSNPN, CDR2 SVGIG (reference sequence). CDR3 length: 17 amino acids. Trimming cost V 1 base and J 2 bases, with 18 bases left between them.

The rearrangement uses TRBV18 and TRBJ2-7; D may be TRBD2 (6 bases). The germline V gene has CDR1 KGHSH and CDR2 LQKENI. The CDR3 is 15 residues long. Trimming removed 0 bases from V and 2 bases from J, with 11 bases in between. The CDR3 bases are TGTGCCAGCTCACCACCGGGGAGGCACGCCTACGAGCAGTACTTC. It is translated as CASSPPGRHAYEQYF.

The CDR3 sequence: CASSYSGRGTEAFF. The CDR3 DNA reads TGTGCCAGCAGTTACTCGGGCAGGGGGACTGAAGCTTTCTTT. The chain uses TRBV6-5 and TRBJ1-1, with TRBD1 matching 7 bases. The CDR3 sequence is 14 residues long. Germline trimming cut 0 bases from V and 5 bases from J; bases unmatched to any gene: 3. The germline V gene encodes CDR1 MNHEY and CDR2 SVGAGI.

On this clone: Other DNA sequences in this sample translate to the same CDR3. The rearrangement links TRBV11-2 to TRBJ1-2; 8 positions agree with TRBD1. Germline trimming cut 3 bases from V and 7 bases from J; bases unmatched to any gene: 10. Germline CDR1 reads SGHAT; CDR2 reads FQNNGV. CDR3 length equals 15 residues. The CDR3 sequence is CASSLHPDREAGYTF. The CDR3 nucleotides are TGTGCCAGCAGCTTGCACCCGGACAGGGAGGCTGGCTACACCTTC. The variable domain in full, completed from reference TRBV11-2 and TRBJ1-2, reads EAGVAQSPRYKIIEKRQSVAFWCNPISGHATLYWYQQILGQGPKLLIQFQNNGVVDDSQLPKDRFSAERLKGVDSTLKIQPAKLEDSAVYLCASSLHPDREAGYTFGSGTRLTVV.

DNA for the CDR3: TGTGCCAGCTCCGGCCGCCTAGAGGGAGTGAACGAGCAGTACTTC. Residues: CASSGRLEGVNEQYF. This chain connects TRBV19 to TRBJ2-7, with D perhaps matching TRBD2 (5 bases). This CDR3 comprises 15 residues. Germline CDR1 reads LNHDA; CDR2 reads SQIVND (reference sequence). Between the trimmed V and J ends, which lost 9 bases and 5 bases, there was a span of 23 bases.

V and J are TRBV6-6 and TRBJ1-2; possible D gene TRBD1, 5 bases. The CDR3 extends over 14 amino acids. V gave up 7 bases and J gave up 7 bases, with 19 bases separating them. In germline, CDR1 is MNHNY, CDR2 SVGAGI (reference sequence). The DNA of the CDR3 is TGTGCCAGCAACGGGGCGGGGGATTCAGGTGGCTACACCTTC. It encodes CASNGAGDSGGYTF.